Included here is one TCR beta chain sequence, with context. The sample carries other DNA sequences with the same CDR3. The protocol was immunoSEQ multiplex PCR, while the TCRdb copy is restricted to in-frame clones and leaves out a portion. This table holds roughly 660,000 clones, more than 75% found once. This sample was taken from a study of shared T cell receptors in the human thymus. These records were also assigned to another study, of human thymus T cells. That study reports: Thymic tissue was derived from resections collected during corrective heart surgery. Highly overlapping thymic repertoires in unrelated individuals were reported by related research.

The source of this sequence is a boy younger than two with a congenital heart defect. Material for sequencing was thymocytes.

This CDR3 is CASSIQGNTEAFF. The CDR3 nucleotides read TGTGCCAGTAGTATCCAGGGGAACACTGAAGCTTTCTTT. This chain connects TRBV19 to TRBJ1-1, with a weak D call TRBD1 (5 bases). The V end was cut by 3 bases, the J end by 1 base, with 6 bases between. The CDR3 is 13 residues long. Per germline, CDR1 LNHDA and CDR2 SQIVND (reference sequence).